This T cell receptor (beta chain) is drawn from a study of cytomegalovirus exposure and HLA in healthy donors. Trimming removed 1 base from V and 3 bases from J, with 13 bases in between. The germline V gene encodes CDR1 SGHDT and CDR2 YYEEEE. The CDR3 runs 15 residues. Profiled with immunoSEQ multiplex PCR; TCRdb holds only in-frame clones, not every one. In the table there are over 200,000 clones, 85% to 90% of which are singletons. The TCR comes from a young woman in good health and CMV-seronegative. The sequencing sample was made of PBMCs. This sequence joins TRBV5-6 and TRBJ2-5; the D gene is possibly TRBD2 (6 bases). The DNA of the CDR3 is TGTGCCAGCAGCTTGCCGGGGGAGTGGGAAGAGACCCAGTACTTC. Its translation: CASSLPGEWEETQYF.